One sample yielded the 14 T cell receptor beta chains listed below, sequenced in a study of T-cell memory formation after mild COVID-19. From the 5' RACE reads, TCRdb called clonotypes with MiXCR, one entry per CDR3 protein. The repertoire has hundreds of thousands of distinct CDR3 sequences, approximately 25% of them found once; the top ten carry around 8.8%. Sequencing was performed on PBMCs or a T cell subset sorted from them (not recorded which). The receptors originated from an adult woman who had mild COVID-19 (a few samples of this study predate the infection). Cell type and time point are not known.

There are a few counts of this clonotype. The V call is TRBV12-3 or TRBV12-4, the J call TRBJ1-6; D gene ambiguous. This CDR3 has 13 residues. Trimming pared 5 bases from V and 7 bases from J, leaving 9 bases between. The CDR3 sequence is CASSTLINSPLHF. The CDR3 DNA reads TGTGCCAGCAGTACCCTTATCAATTCACCCCTCCACTTT.

This clonotype was recorded many times. The rearrangement uses TRBV12-3 or TRBV12-4 and TRBJ2-2; D remains ambiguous. This CDR3 contains 15 residues. Trimming removed 2 bases from V and 4 bases from J, with 11 bases in between. The CDR3 DNA follows: TGTGCCAGCAGTTTATCGACCCTATCCACCGGGGAGCTGTTTTTT. This encodes CASSLSTLSTGELFF.

V usage is TRBV5-1 and J usage is TRBJ2-1, with a weak D call TRBD2 (5 bases). CDR1 SGHRS and CDR2 YFSETQ come from the germline V gene. The CDR3 length is 17 residues. V lost 0 bases, J lost 6 bases, and 19 bases lay in between. CDR3 sequence (DNA): TGCGCCAGCAGCTTGGTGCGGGCTAGCAATATTCTCAATGAGCAGTTCTTC. The encoded protein is CASSLVRASNILNEQFF.

This clonotype showed up just a few times. The chain carries TRBV3-1 and TRBJ1-2, with D possibly being TRBD1 (5 bases). Germline CDR1 LGHDT, CDR2 YNNKEL (reference sequence). Trimming cost V 8 bases and J 3 bases, with 10 bases left between them. CDR3 length equals 12 residues. CDR3 amino acids: CASRGGYYGYTF. For the CDR3, the DNA is TGTGCCAGCCGGGGGGGATACTATGGCTACACCTTC.

The gene calls are TRBV11-2 and TRBJ1-2; tentatively, D is TRBD1 (5 bases). The CDR3 sequence is 13 residues long. V lost 3 bases, J lost 3 bases, and 8 bases lay in between. Per germline, CDR1 SGHAT and CDR2 FQNNGV. CDR3 nucleotide sequence: TGTGCCAGCAGCTTTGGAGGGGACTATGGCTACACCTTC. Protein: CASSFGGDYGYTF.

This chain uses TRBV12-3 or TRBV12-4 with TRBJ2-7; tentative D call: TRBD1 (5 bases). CDR3 length equals 14 residues. V shed 6 bases and J shed 2 bases, with 14 bases lying between them. The CDR3 DNA follows: TGTGCCAGCAGCAAAGGGCAGGGCCCCTACGAGCAGTACTTC. Its protein product is CASSKGQGPYEQYF.

This clonotype was seen a few times. Sequence at one end of the junction differs from germline and may be a read error. V usage is TRBV7-2 and J usage is TRBJ1-1, with D tentatively TRBD1 (5 bases). CDR3 length: 11 amino acids. Germline V gene lookup returns CDR1 SGHTA and CDR2 FQGNSA. The CDR3 region is CASSPGVGVVF. CDR3 coding DNA: TGTGCCAGCAGCCCAGGTGTGGGGGTAGTCTTT.

This clonotype was picked up a small number of times. The V gene is TRBV11-1, the J gene TRBJ1-2, with D possibly being TRBD1 (6 bases). V lost 5 bases and J lost 4, with 14 bases in between. Germline-derived CDR1 and CDR2 are SGHAT and FQDESV (reference sequence). The CDR3 extends over 14 amino acids. CDR3 nucleotide sequence: TGTGCCAGCAGCGACGACAGGCTTGCCTATGGCTACACCTTC. As protein: CASSDDRLAYGYTF.

The chain couples TRBV5-1 to TRBJ2-1; 10 bases agree with TRBD2. Germline CDR1 is SGHRS and CDR2 is YFSETQ. V shed 1 base and J 5 bases; nucleotides not matched to a gene: 9. The CDR3 spans 17 residues. The DNA of the CDR3 is TGCGCCAGCAGCTTGAAGCTAGCGGGAGAGGGGGACAATGAGCAGTTCTTC. It specifies CASSLKLAGEGDNEQFF.

The V gene is TRBV29-1, the J gene TRBJ2-1, with 11 bases that match TRBD2. This CDR3 spans 20 amino acids. Germline loops: CDR1 SQVTM, CDR2 ANQGSEA. J lost 4 bases, V lost 3 bases, and 20 bases had no gene match. This chain's CDR3 is CSVELGVLAGGPVRYNEQFF. CDR3 bases: TGCAGCGTTGAGCTCGGGGTTCTAGCGGGAGGACCCGTGAGATACAATGAGCAGTTCTTC.

The chain carries TRBV2 and TRBJ2-3; 8 bases align to TRBD2. The V gene end was trimmed by 7 bases and the J gene end by 1 base; junction bases not matched to a gene: 10. Germline V CDR1 and CDR2: SNHLY, FYNNEI. This CDR3 is built from 16 residues. CDR3 DNA: TGTGCCAGCAACCCCGGGGAAGCGGGGGGCACAGATACGCAGTATTTT. Residues: CASNPGEAGGTDTQYF.

V is TRBV5-1 and J is TRBJ2-7; 7 bases line up with TRBD2. The CDR3 contains 15 residues. Germline V CDR1 and CDR2: SGHRS, YFSETQ. V lost 2 bases and J lost 5; bases outside the gene matches: 10. The CDR3 here is CASSFPEGGSDEQYF. The CDR3 DNA sequence: TGCGCCAGCAGCTTCCCCGAGGGAGGGTCGGACGAGCAGTACTTC.

There are a few counts of this clonotype. The rearrangement joins TRBV6-5 to TRBJ2-3; 9 nucleotides match TRBD2. V shed 2 bases and J 7 bases; nucleotides not matched to a gene: 7. CDR3 size: 15 residues. In germline, CDR1 is MNHEY, CDR2 SVGAGI. CDR3 region: CASSYGRGGRYTQYF. In DNA, the CDR3 is TGTGCCAGCAGTTACGGGCGGGGGGGCCGGTATACGCAGTATTTT.

The chain recombines TRBV4-1 with TRBJ2-3; a weak D match, TRBD1 (6 bases). Germline CDR1 is MGHRA and CDR2 is YSYEKL. This CDR3 is 14 amino acids long. V was pared by 4 bases and J by 5 bases, with 13 bases between. The CDR3 here is CASSPQGFGDTQYF. The CDR3 nucleotides read TGCGCCAGCAGCCCTCAGGGGTTTGGAGATACGCAGTATTTT.